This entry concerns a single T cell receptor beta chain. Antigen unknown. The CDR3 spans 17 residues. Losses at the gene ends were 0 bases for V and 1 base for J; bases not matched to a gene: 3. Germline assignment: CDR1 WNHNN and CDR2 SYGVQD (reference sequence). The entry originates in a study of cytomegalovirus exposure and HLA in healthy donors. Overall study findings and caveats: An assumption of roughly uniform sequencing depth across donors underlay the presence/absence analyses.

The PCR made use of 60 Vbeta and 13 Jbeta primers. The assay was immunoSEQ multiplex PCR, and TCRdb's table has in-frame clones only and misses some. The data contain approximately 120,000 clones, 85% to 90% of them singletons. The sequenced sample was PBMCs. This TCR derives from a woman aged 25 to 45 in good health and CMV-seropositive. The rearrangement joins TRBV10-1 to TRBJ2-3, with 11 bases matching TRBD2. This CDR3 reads CASSESTSGEGTDTQYF. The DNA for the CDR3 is TGCGCCAGCAGTGAGTCGACTAGCGGGGAGGGCACAGATACGCAGTATTTT.